A single sample is the source of the 16 T cell receptor beta chains below, sequenced in a study of T-cell reconstitution after alpha-beta-depleted transplantation in children. Unique molecular identifiers were used to barcode this TCRbeta library. From the PCR reads, TCRdb called clonotypes with MiXCR, one entry per CDR3 protein. In the table there are nearly 550,000 distinct CDR3 sequences, 15% to 20% of which are singletons. The sequences come from PBMCs from the stem cell graft donor, collected from the stem cell graft. The receptors stem from a human donor who donated a stem cell graft to a child with acute lymphoblastic leukemia.

The chain uses TRBV12-3 or TRBV12-4 and TRBJ2-7; D call uncertain. Trimming took 2 bases from V and 5 from J, leaving 4 bases between them. The CDR3 extends over 11 amino acids. The CDR3 DNA sequence: TGTGCCAGCAGTTTATTGAACGAGCAGTACTTC. It encodes CASSLLNEQYF.

This clonotype was seen a few times. The chain combines TRBV11-2 with TRBJ1-3, with D uncertain. CDR3 size: 16 residues. Trimming removed 4 bases at V and 0 bases at J, with 13 bases between. Germline CDR1 reads SGHAT; CDR2 reads FQNNGV. DNA for the CDR3: TGTGCCAGCAGCTCCTCTCGCCAGGTCTCTGGAAACACCATATATTTT. Protein sequence: CASSSSRQVSGNTIYF.

This clonotype was counted only a few times. The V gene is TRBV19, the J gene TRBJ1-2; unclear D gene. Germline CDR1 and CDR2: LNHDA and SQIVND (reference sequence). The CDR3 spans 11 residues. V lost 6 bases, J lost 6 bases, and 8 bases lay in between. The CDR3 coding sequence is TGTGCCAGTAGAATTCATGATGGCTACACCTTC. Its translation: CASRIHDGYTF.

The V gene is TRBV11-2, the J gene TRBJ1-2, with D maybe TRBD1 (6 bases). Germline values: CDR1 SGHAT, CDR2 FQNNGV. Trimming removed 1 base from V and 10 bases from J, with 22 bases in between. The CDR3 loop spans 16 amino acids. In nucleotides, the CDR3 is TGTGCCAGCAGCTTAGTCGGACAGTTAAGAAGCCATGTCTACACCTTC. This encodes CASSLVGQLRSHVYTF. The full variable domain, completed using reference TRBV11-2 and TRBJ1-2, is EAGVAQSPRYKIIEKRQSVAFWCNPISGHATLYWYQQILGQGPKLLIQFQNNGVVDDSQLPKDRFSAERLKGVDSTLKIQPAKLEDSAVYLCASSLVGQLRSHVYTFGSGTRLTVV.

The rearrangement joins TRBV20-1 to TRBJ2-1; D is undetermined. V lost 3 bases to trimming and J lost 5 bases, with 11 bases between them. The V gene's germline CDR1 is DFQATT and CDR2 SNEGSKA (reference sequence). The CDR3 is 13 residues long. The CDR3, as DNA: TGCAGTGCTAGTTCGACGCCTAACAATGAGCAGTTCTTC. This translates into CSASSTPNNEQFF.

The genes are TRBV25-1 and TRBJ1-1; maybe TRBD1 (5 bases). Germline V gene sequence: CDR1 MGHDK, CDR2 SYGVNS. V gave up 4 bases and J gave up 11 bases, with 11 bases separating them. This CDR3 comprises 11 residues. Here the CDR3 DNA reads TGTGCCAGCAGTGTCTTAGGGGAGGCTTTCTTT. Translated, it gives CASSVLGEAFF. Complete variable domain (other parts from reference TRBV25-1 and TRBJ1-1): EADIYQTPRYLVIGTGKKITLECSQTMGHDKMYWYQQDPGMELHLIHYSYGVNSTEKGDLSSESTVSRIRTEHFPLTLESARPSHTSQYLCASSVLGEAFFGQGTRLTVV.

This clonotype was counted ten times or more. V usage is TRBV5-1 and J usage is TRBJ2-7; 9 positions agree with TRBD2. CDR3 length: 13 residues. The V and J ends lost 5 bases and 3 bases, in that order; junction bases with no gene match: 3. Germline values: CDR1 SGHRS, CDR2 YFSETQ. The CDR3 protein is CASRLAGIYEQYF. The CDR3 DNA is TGCGCCAGCAGGCTAGCGGGAATCTACGAGCAGTACTTC.

This clonotype was detected only once. The CDR3 loop reads CASSLVPGTSYNEQFF. For the CDR3, the DNA is TGTGCCAGCAGCTTAGTCCCGGGGACATCCTACAATGAGCAGTTCTTC. The chain carries TRBV7-9 and TRBJ2-1; TRBD1 might be the D (6 bases). Trimming took 1 base from V and 1 from J, leaving 11 bases between them. The CDR3 is made up of 16 amino acids. Looked up from germline, CDR1 is SEHNR and CDR2 is FQNEAQ (reference sequence).

This clonotype was recorded at least ten times. J is TRBJ2-3 and V is TRBV9; D is ambiguous. This CDR3 has 16 residues. The germline CDR1 and CDR2 sequences are SGDLS and YYNGEE. V lost 3 bases and J 4 bases, leaving 18 bases between the germline ends. The CDR3 region is CASSAHEGYSADTQYF. CDR3 sequence (DNA): TGTGCCAGCAGCGCCCACGAAGGGTACTCAGCAGATACGCAGTATTTT.

This clonotype occurred a few times. V gene TRBV11-2 combines with J gene TRBJ2-7, with 8 bases fitting TRBD2. The ends lost 8 bases at V and 0 bases at J; junction bases unmatched: 18. This CDR3 spans 18 amino acids. Germline CDR1 SGHAT, CDR2 FQNNGV. CDR3 region: CASSRSGAAGRASYEQYF. The CDR3 DNA follows: TGTGCCAGCTCCAGATCCGGGGCGGCCGGGAGGGCCTCCTACGAGCAGTACTTC. Variable domain in full (rest from reference TRBV11-2 and TRBJ2-7): EAGVAQSPRYKIIEKRQSVAFWCNPISGHATLYWYQQILGQGPKLLIQFQNNGVVDDSQLPKDRFSAERLKGVDSTLKIQPAKLEDSAVYLCASSRSGAAGRASYEQYFGPGTRLTVT.

This clonotype was found a few times. The chain couples TRBV12-3 or TRBV12-4 to TRBJ2-1, with D maybe TRBD1 (6 bases). V lost 7 bases and J 0 bases, leaving 16 bases between the germline ends. There are 16 residues in the CDR3. The DNA for the CDR3 is TGTGCCAGCACCCTGACAGGCCTCAGCTCCTACAATGAGCAGTTCTTC. The encoded protein is CASTLTGLSSYNEQFF.

This clonotype appeared a few times. The CDR3 DNA follows: TGTGCCAGCAGAGGACCGACAGGGAACACCGGGGAGCTGTTTTTT. Its translation is CASRGPTGNTGELFF. The chain recombines TRBV6-1 with TRBJ2-2, with a tentative D call TRBD1 (6 bases). The CDR3 runs 15 residues. Deletions cut 6 bases from V and 1 base from J, with 12 bases between. Germline V CDR1 and CDR2: MNHNS, SASEGT.

The genes are TRBV7-8 and TRBJ2-2, with 14 bases matching TRBD2. The CDR3 runs 17 residues. Germline V gene lookup returns CDR1 SGHVS and CDR2 FQNEAQ. V dropped 7 bases and J dropped 8; count of bases not matched to a gene: 12. CDR3 residues: CASTIPGLAGECGELFF. CDR3 DNA sequence: TGTGCCAGCACCATACCGGGACTAGCGGGAGAGTGTGGGGAGCTGTTTTTT.

The rearrangement links TRBV5-1 to TRBJ2-2; D is unresolved. With 1 base removed from V and 0 bases from J, the gap between germline ends came to 7 bases. In germline, CDR1 is SGHRS, CDR2 YFSETQ. This CDR3 is 15 amino acids long. The CDR3 spells CASSLTVPNTGELFF. CDR3 nucleotides: TGCGCCAGCAGCTTGACAGTACCGAACACCGGGGAGCTGTTTTTT.

The CDR3 sequence is CASSRASSGRFSYNEQFF. In nucleotides, the CDR3 is TGCGCCAGCAGCAGAGCGTCTAGCGGACGTTTCTCCTACAATGAGCAGTTCTTC. The V call is TRBV5-1, the J call TRBJ2-1; 7 bases align to TRBD2. J gave up 0 bases and V 4 bases, and 13 bases lay outside the gene matches. This CDR3 region has 18 residues. Germline assignment: CDR1 SGHRS and CDR2 YFSETQ.

The V and J genes are TRBV20-1 and TRBJ1-6, with D hard to call. The CDR3 runs to 12 residues. Germline values: CDR1 DFQATT, CDR2 SNEGSKA (reference sequence). V lost 0 bases and J 8 bases, leaving 5 bases between the germline ends. Here the CDR3 reads CSARDGYSPLHF. CDR3 in DNA: TGCAGTGCTAGAGATGGGTATTCACCCCTCCACTTT.